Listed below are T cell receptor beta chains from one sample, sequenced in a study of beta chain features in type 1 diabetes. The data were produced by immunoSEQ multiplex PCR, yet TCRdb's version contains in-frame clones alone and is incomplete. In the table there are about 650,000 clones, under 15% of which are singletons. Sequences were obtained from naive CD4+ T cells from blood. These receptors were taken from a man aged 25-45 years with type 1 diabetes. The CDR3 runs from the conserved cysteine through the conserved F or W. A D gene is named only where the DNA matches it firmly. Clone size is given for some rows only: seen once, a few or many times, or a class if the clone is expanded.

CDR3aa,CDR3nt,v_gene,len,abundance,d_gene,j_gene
CASSLPGGGRNNEQFF,TGCGCCAGCAGCCTGCCGGGCGGGGGGCGGAACAATGAGCAGTTCTTC,TRBV5-1,16,-,TRBD2,TRBJ2-1
CASSSRSYEQYF,TGTGCCAGCAGTTCTCGGAGCTACGAGCAGTACTTC,TRBV6-5,12,few,-,TRBJ2-7
CASSSSSGPVTDTQYF,TGTGCCAGCAGCTCCTCTAGCGGACCAGTCACAGATACGCAGTATTTT,TRBV11-2,16,-,TRBD2,TRBJ2-3
CATSRGGGGVQPQHF,TGTGCCACCAGCAGAGGGGGAGGCGGTGTTCAGCCCCAGCATTTT,TRBV15,15,-,-,TRBJ1-5
CASSSLAGGLNEQFF,TGTGCCAGCAGTTCCCTAGCGGGGGGGCTGAATGAGCAGTTCTTC,TRBV6-5,15,-,TRBD2,TRBJ2-1
CSVERAASSNYGYTF,TGCAGCGTTGAGAGGGCAGCTTCGTCTAACTATGGCTACACCTTC,TRBV29-1,15,few,-,TRBJ1-2
CASSDFDISKTDTQYF,TGTGCCAGCAGTGATTTCGACATAAGTAAGACAGATACGCAGTATTTT,TRBV6-4,16,-,-,TRBJ2-3
CASSYQQGGSYNEQFF,TGTGCCAGCAGTTATCAGCAGGGGGGCTCCTACAATGAGCAGTTCTTC,TRBV11-2,16,few,-,TRBJ2-1
CASSSREEHYGYTF,TGTGCCAGCAGCTCCCGGGAAGAACACTATGGCTACACCTTC,TRBV7-9,14,few,-,TRBJ1-2
CASSSSRRTAYEQYF,TGTGCCAGCAGTTCGTCCCGGAGGACGGCCTACGAGCAGTACTTC,TRBV28,15,-,-,TRBJ2-7
CASSLVRQTSTDTQYF,TGCGCCAGCAGCTTGGTTAGGCAAACAAGCACAGATACGCAGTATTTT,TRBV5-1,16,few,-,TRBJ2-3
CASSLGPRNTEAFF,TGTGCCAGCAGCTTAGGGCCGAGGAACACTGAAGCTTTCTTT,TRBV7-3,14,-,-,TRBJ1-1
CASRRTSGGSYEQYF,TGTGCCAGCAGGCGGACTAGCGGGGGCTCCTACGAGCAGTACTTC,TRBV7-2,15,-,TRBD2,TRBJ2-7
CASTPRQFQNQETQYF,TGTGCCAGCACCCCTCGACAGTTTCAGAACCAAGAGACCCAGTACTTC,TRBV7-9,16,few,-,TRBJ2-5
CASSFGTRTDTQYF,TGTGCCAGCAGCTTCGGGACACGCACAGATACGCAGTATTTT,TRBV7-2,14,few,-,TRBJ2-3
CASNGGPAYEQYF,TGTGCCAGCAACGGAGGGCCCGCCTACGAGCAGTACTTC,TRBV6-6,13,-,-,TRBJ2-7
CATEGTGGNTQYF,TGTGCCACCGAGGGGACAGGGGGAAATACGCAGTATTTT,TRBV19,13,few,TRBD1,TRBJ2-3
CASSELAGGEQFF,TGTGCCAGCAGTGAGCTAGCGGGAGGTGAGCAGTTCTTC,TRBV6-4,13,-,TRBD2,TRBJ2-1
CASSVTVRPEDSNYGYTF,TGTGCCAGCAGCGTAACCGTCCGTCCTGAGGACAGTAACTATGGCTACACCTTC,TRBV9,18,-,-,TRBJ1-2
CASSQERGETQYF,TGCGCCAGCAGCCAAGAACGGGGAGAGACCCAGTACTTC,TRBV4-1,13,few,-,TRBJ2-5
CASSPGTGPNEQYF,TGTGCCAGCTCACCAGGGACAGGGCCAAACGAGCAGTACTTC,TRBV18,14,-,TRBD1,TRBJ2-7
CASSPGDVNEKLFF,TGTGCCAGCAGCCCAGGGGACGTGAATGAAAAACTGTTTTTT,TRBV7-3,14,-,-,TRBJ1-4
CASSTVPGANVLTF,TGTGCCAGCAGCACGGTCCCTGGGGCCAACGTCCTGACTTTC,TRBV5-8,14,-,-,TRBJ2-6